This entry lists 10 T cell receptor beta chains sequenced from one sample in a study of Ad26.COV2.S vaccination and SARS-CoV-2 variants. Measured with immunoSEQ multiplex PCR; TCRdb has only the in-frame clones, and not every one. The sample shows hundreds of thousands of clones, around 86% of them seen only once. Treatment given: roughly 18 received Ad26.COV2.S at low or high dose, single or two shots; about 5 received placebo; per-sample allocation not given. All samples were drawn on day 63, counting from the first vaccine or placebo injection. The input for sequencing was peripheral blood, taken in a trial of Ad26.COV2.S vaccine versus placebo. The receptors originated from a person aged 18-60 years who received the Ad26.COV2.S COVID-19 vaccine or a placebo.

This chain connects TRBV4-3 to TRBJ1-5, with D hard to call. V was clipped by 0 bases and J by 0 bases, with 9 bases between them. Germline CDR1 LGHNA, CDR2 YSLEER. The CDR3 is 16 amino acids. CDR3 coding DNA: TGCGCCAGCAGCCAAGATGTCGGAGGTAGCAATCAGCCCCAGCATTTT. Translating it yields CASSQDVGGSNQPQHF.

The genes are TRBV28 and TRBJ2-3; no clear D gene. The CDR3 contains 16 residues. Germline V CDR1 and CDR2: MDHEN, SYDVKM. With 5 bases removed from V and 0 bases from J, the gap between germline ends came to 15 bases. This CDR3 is CASSPQVGTSTDTQYF. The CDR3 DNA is TGTGCCAGCAGTCCCCAGGTGGGAACTAGCACAGATACGCAGTATTTT.

In DNA form, the CDR3 reads TGTGCCAGCAGTTCGCGTTTAAACACTGAAGCTTTCTTT. Amino acid sequence: CASSSRLNTEAFF. The gene calls are TRBV6-5 and TRBJ1-1; unclear D gene. Deletions cut 4 bases from V and 2 bases from J, with 8 bases between. Germline CDR1 reads MNHEY; CDR2 reads SVGAGI. This CDR3 has 13 residues.

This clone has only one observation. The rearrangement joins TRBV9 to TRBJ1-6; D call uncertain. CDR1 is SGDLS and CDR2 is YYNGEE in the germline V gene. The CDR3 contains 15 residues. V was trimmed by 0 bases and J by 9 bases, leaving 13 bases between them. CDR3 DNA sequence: TGTGCCAGCAGCGTAGGCGGGAATATCGGTTCACCCCTCCACTTT. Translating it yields CASSVGGNIGSPLHF.

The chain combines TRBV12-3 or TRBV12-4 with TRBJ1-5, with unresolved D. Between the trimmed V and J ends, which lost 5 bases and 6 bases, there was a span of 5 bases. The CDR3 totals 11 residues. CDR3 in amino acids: CASSESQPQHF. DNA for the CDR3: TGTGCCAGCAGTGAAAGTCAGCCCCAGCATTTT.

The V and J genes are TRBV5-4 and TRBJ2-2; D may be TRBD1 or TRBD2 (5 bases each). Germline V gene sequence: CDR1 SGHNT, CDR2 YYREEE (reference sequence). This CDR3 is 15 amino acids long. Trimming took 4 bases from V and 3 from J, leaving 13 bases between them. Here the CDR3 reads CASSVGDQDTGELFF. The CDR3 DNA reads TGTGCCAGCAGCGTGGGGGATCAAGACACCGGGGAGCTGTTTTTT. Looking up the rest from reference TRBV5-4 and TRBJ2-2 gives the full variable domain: ETGVTQSPTHLIKTRGQQVTLRCSSQSGHNTVSWYQQALGQGPQFIFQYYREEENGRGNFPPRFSGLQFPNYSSELNVNALELDDSALYLCASSVGDQDTGELFFGEGSRLTVL.

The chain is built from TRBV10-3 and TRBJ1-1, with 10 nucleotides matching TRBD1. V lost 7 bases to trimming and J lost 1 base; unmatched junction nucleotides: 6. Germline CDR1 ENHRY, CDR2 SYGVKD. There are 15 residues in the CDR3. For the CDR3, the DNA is TGTGCCATCATGCAGGGACAGGGGTGGAACACTGAAGCTTTCTTT. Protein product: CAIMQGQGWNTEAFF.

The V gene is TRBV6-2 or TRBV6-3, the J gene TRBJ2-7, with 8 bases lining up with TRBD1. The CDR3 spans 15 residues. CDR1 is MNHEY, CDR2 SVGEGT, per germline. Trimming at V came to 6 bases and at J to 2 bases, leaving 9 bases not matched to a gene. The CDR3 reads CASSWGVTGAYEQYF. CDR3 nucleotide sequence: TGTGCCAGCAGCTGGGGGGTGACAGGGGCCTACGAGCAGTACTTC.

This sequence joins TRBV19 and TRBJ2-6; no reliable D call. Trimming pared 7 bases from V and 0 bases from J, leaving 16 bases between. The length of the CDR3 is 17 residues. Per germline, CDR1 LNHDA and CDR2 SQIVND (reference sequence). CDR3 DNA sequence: TGTGCCAGTACCCCATGGACCGCCGTCTCTGGGGCCAACGTCCTGACTTTC. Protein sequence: CASTPWTAVSGANVLTF.

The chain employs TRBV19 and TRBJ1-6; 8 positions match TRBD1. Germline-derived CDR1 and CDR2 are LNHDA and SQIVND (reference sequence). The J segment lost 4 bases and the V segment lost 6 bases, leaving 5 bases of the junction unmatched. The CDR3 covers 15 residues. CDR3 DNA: TGTGCCAGTAGCCTACAGGGGGGGTATAATTCACCCCTCCACTTT. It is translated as CASSLQGGYNSPLHF.